This passage covers 29 T cell receptor beta chains from one sample sequenced in a study of radiotherapy plus CTLA-4 blockade in lung cancer. Sequencing was performed with immunoSEQ multiplex PCR; in TCRdb, only in-frame clones are kept and a portion is missing. The sample lists about 50,000 clones, 73% occurring once. Sequenced material: peripheral blood, taken from a patient treated with radiotherapy plus ipilimumab. The receptors were sampled from a human donor with non-small cell lung cancer who had a complete response to radiotherapy plus ipilimumab.

J is TRBJ2-1 and V is TRBV4-2; 8 nucleotides line up with TRBD2. This CDR3 contains 16 residues. Germline trimming cut 1 base from V and 9 bases from J; bases unmatched to any gene: 11. Germline V gene sequence: CDR1 LGHNA, CDR2 YNFKEQ. This CDR3 is CASSQGGGAGEVEQFF. The CDR3 region has the DNA TGTGCCAGCAGCCAAGGCGGTGGAGCGGGAGAAGTTGAGCAGTTCTTC.

The chain recombines TRBV28 with TRBJ2-7; TRBD1 agrees at 7 bases. Unmatched junction bases numbered 16, after V lost 3 bases and J lost 5 bases. The V gene's germline CDR1 is MDHEN and CDR2 SYDVKM. The CDR3 extends over 17 amino acids. The CDR3 sequence is CASSFPFDRVFSDEQYF. DNA of the CDR3: TGTGCCAGCAGTTTCCCCTTCGACAGGGTATTTAGCGACGAGCAGTACTTC.

This clone occurred once. V is TRBV2 and J is TRBJ1-2, with D possibly being TRBD1 (5 bases). V shed 8 bases and J shed 8 bases, with 15 bases lying between them. The CDR3 length is 12 residues. Germline V CDR1 and CDR2: SNHLY, FYNNEI. The CDR3 nucleotides are TGTGCCAGCCAGTCCTGGCAGGGCGGCTACACCTTC. Amino acid sequence: CASQSWQGGYTF.

The rearrangement links TRBV7-2 to TRBJ2-7, with D uncertain. The CDR3 is 12 amino acids. Germline lookup yields CDR1 SGHTA and CDR2 FQGNSA. The ends were cut back, 2 bases at V and 6 bases at J, with 8 bases in the middle. CDR3 residues: CASSLMRPEQYF. DNA for the CDR3: TGTGCCAGCAGCTTAATGCGGCCCGAGCAGTACTTC.

This clone has a handful of counts. The chain couples TRBV6-5 to TRBJ2-7; D may be TRBD1 (6 bases). The CDR3 spans 16 residues. The germline CDR1 and CDR2 sequences are MNHEY and SVGAGI. The V and J ends lost 4 bases and 1 base respectively, with 17 bases between them. DNA for the CDR3: TGTGCCAGCAGTTCACGGACTCAGGGGCTTTCCTACGAGCAGTACTTC. It translates to CASSSRTQGLSYEQYF.

V and J are TRBV18 and TRBJ2-7; 14 bases are a match to TRBD2. The CDR3 is 18 residues long. Germline CDR1 is KGHSH and CDR2 is LQKENI. The J segment lost 0 bases and the V segment lost 6 bases, leaving 10 bases of the junction unmatched. The CDR3 loop is CASSLRGTSGSLSYEQYF. The CDR3 DNA follows: TGTGCCAGCTCCCTCCGGGGGACTAGCGGGAGTCTCTCCTACGAGCAGTACTTC.

This sequence joins TRBV6-4 and TRBJ1-2; 9 positions agree with TRBD1. Germline loops: CDR1 MRHNA, CDR2 SNTAGT. J lost 4 bases, V lost 4 bases, and 10 bases had no gene match. The CDR3 covers 16 residues. The CDR3 reads CASSASGQGRFYGYTF. CDR3 nucleotide sequence: TGTGCCAGCAGTGCCTCGGGACAGGGAAGGTTCTATGGCTACACCTTC.

The chain is built from TRBV4-1 and TRBJ1-6; 9 bases match TRBD1. Germline loops: CDR1 MGHRA, CDR2 YSYEKL. Trimming removed 3 bases from V and 9 bases from J; junction bases left unmatched: 6. There are 15 residues in the CDR3. This CDR3 is CASSHRTGVTSPLHF. The CDR3 coding sequence is TGCGCCAGCAGCCACAGGACAGGGGTGACTTCACCCCTCCACTTT.

The chain links TRBV9 to TRBJ2-7, with D possibly being TRBD2 (6 bases). The V gene's germline CDR1 is SGDLS and CDR2 YYNGEE. Trimming stripped 1 base from V and 1 base from J, with 9 bases between. The CDR3 sequence is 14 residues long. The CDR3 is CASSVSGTSYEQYF. In DNA form, the CDR3 reads TGTGCCAGCAGCGTATCCGGGACTTCCTACGAGCAGTACTTC.

The chain has TRBV18 and TRBJ2-7; a possible D gene is TRBD2 (5 bases). This CDR3 spans 14 amino acids. CDR1 KGHSH and CDR2 LQKENI come from the germline V gene. V lost 8 bases, J lost 1 base, and 15 bases lay in between. In DNA, the CDR3 is TGTGCCAGCCACCTCGGGGTTGGATCCTACGAGCAGTACTTC. Translated: CASHLGVGSYEQYF.

This clone was counted a single time. The same CDR3 arises from other DNA sequences in this sample as well. The V and J genes are TRBV5-1 and TRBJ1-4; D is possibly TRBD1 (6 bases). CDR3 size: 15 residues. Trimming left V 3 bases short and J 4 bases short, with 13 bases between. Germline CDR1 and CDR2: SGHRS and YFSETQ. CDR3 nucleotides: TGCGCCAGCAGCTCGACAGGAGACATTAATGAAAAACTGTTTTTT. Its protein product is CASSSTGDINEKLFF.

This rearrangement joins TRBV7-9 to TRBJ1-4; 10 bases are shared with TRBD1. Germline CDR1 is SEHNR and CDR2 is FQNEAQ (reference sequence). V dropped 2 bases and J dropped 5; count of bases not matched to a gene: 2. CDR3 length: 15 amino acids. CDR3 amino acids: CASSLWGQGNEKLFF. DNA of the CDR3: TGTGCCAGCAGCTTATGGGGACAGGGGAATGAAAAACTGTTTTTT.

The V gene is TRBV2, the J gene TRBJ2-5; 9 nucleotides agree with TRBD2. Trimming took 7 bases from V and 5 from J; bases not matched to a gene: 8. The CDR3 consists of 14 residues. Per the germline V gene, CDR1 is SNHLY and CDR2 is FYNNEI. CDR3 protein: CASTREGGGETQYF. In nucleotides, the CDR3 is TGTGCCAGCACGCGGGAGGGCGGTGGGGAGACCCAGTACTTC.

The chain combines TRBV7-9 with TRBJ2-1, with D maybe TRBD2 (5 bases). The CDR3 loop spans 15 amino acids. CDR1 and CDR2 from the germline V gene are SEHNR and FQNEAQ (reference sequence). V lost 5 bases to trimming and J lost 4 bases, with 15 bases between them. CDR3 nucleotide sequence: TGTGCCAGCAGCCCGATCGGGGAGAGTTACAATGAGCAGTTCTTC. This gives the protein CASSPIGESYNEQFF.

The gene calls are TRBV19 and TRBJ1-5; D not certain. The CDR3 runs 16 residues. V lost 1 base and J 0 bases, leaving 10 bases between the germline ends. The V gene's germline CDR1 is LNHDA and CDR2 SQIVND (reference sequence). CDR3 DNA: TGTGCCAGTAGTATAGCTACCCTTTATAGCAATCAGCCCCAGCATTTT. Protein product: CASSIATLYSNQPQHF. The full variable domain, completed using reference TRBV19 and TRBJ1-5, is DGGITQSPKYLFRKEGQNVTLSCEQNLNHDAMYWYRQDPGQGLRLIYYSQIVNDFQKGDIAEGYSVSREKKESFPLTVTSAQKNPTAFYLCASSIATLYSNQPQHFGDGTRLSIL.

This chain connects TRBV27 to TRBJ2-7; the match to TRBD1 covers 8 bases. Germline CDR1 MNHEY, CDR2 SMNVEV (reference sequence). Unmatched junction bases numbered 11, after V lost 0 bases and J lost 4 bases. The CDR3 extends over 17 amino acids. In DNA form, the CDR3 reads TGTGCCAGCAGTTTATCGAACCCAGGGGGCGCAAAGTACGAGCAGTACTTC. Amino acids: CASSLSNPGGAKYEQYF.

This clone appeared once. The chain links TRBV5-6 to TRBJ1-1, with 7 nucleotides matching TRBD1. The CDR3 consists of 16 residues. CDR1 SGHDT and CDR2 YYEEEE come from the germline V gene. The J segment lost 0 bases and the V segment lost 2 bases, leaving 7 bases of the junction unmatched. CDR3 bases: TGTGCCAGCAGCTTCTTAGGGGGCAGCATGAACACTGAAGCTTTCTTT. It translates to CASSFLGGSMNTEAFF.

This clone was counted a single time. The chain links TRBV29-1 to TRBJ2-3, with 15 bases matching TRBD2. This CDR3 is 20 amino acids long. V lost 7 bases to trimming and J lost 3 bases; unmatched junction nucleotides: 20. In germline, CDR1 is SQVTM, CDR2 ANQGSEA. The CDR3 DNA is TGCAGCGCCAATTACGCGAGACCGGGACTAGCGGGGGGAAGTACAGATACGCAGTATTTT. It encodes CSANYARPGLAGGSTDTQYF.

This rearrangement joins TRBV28 to TRBJ2-7; 10 nucleotides match TRBD1. The CDR3 spans 14 residues. J was trimmed by 3 bases and V by 3 bases; bases with no gene match: 2. Germline V lookup: CDR1 MDHEN, CDR2 SYDVKM. The CDR3 DNA is TGTGCCAGCAGTTTTGGGGACAGGGGCTACGAGCAGTACTTC. Amino acids: CASSFGDRGYEQYF.

The rearrangement links TRBV5-1 to TRBJ2-5, with 7 bases lining up with TRBD2. Unmatched junction bases numbered 3, after V lost 3 bases and J lost 1 base. Per germline, CDR1 SGHRS and CDR2 YFSETQ. The CDR3 totals 14 residues. This chain's CDR3 is CASSWEGFQETQYF. The CDR3 DNA is TGCGCCAGCAGCTGGGAGGGATTCCAAGAGACCCAGTACTTC.

This chain connects TRBV5-4 to TRBJ2-3; TRBD1 matches at 9 bases. V lost 0 bases and J lost 2; bases outside the gene matches: 7. The CDR3 is 17 amino acids. Per germline, CDR1 SGHNT and CDR2 YYREEE (reference sequence). CDR3 amino acids: CASSLEGGQGATDTQYF. CDR3 sequence (DNA): TGTGCCAGCAGCTTGGAGGGGGGACAGGGCGCCACAGATACGCAGTATTTT.

V is TRBV15 and J is TRBJ1-2; tentative D call: TRBD1 (5 bases). CDR1 is LNHNV and CDR2 is YYDKDF in the germline V gene (reference sequence). The CDR3 is 14 amino acids. The ends were cut back, 0 bases at V and 7 bases at J, with 12 bases in the middle. CDR3 region: CATSREGSRVGYTF. The CDR3, as DNA: TGTGCCACCAGCAGAGAGGGGTCCAGGGTTGGCTACACCTTC.

The chain has TRBV6-6 and TRBJ2-2; D uncertain. The CDR3 has 14 residues. Trimming stripped 4 bases from V and 0 bases from J, with 6 bases between. The germline gives CDR1 MNHNY, CDR2 SVGAGI (reference sequence). The CDR3 protein is CASSLYSNTGELFF. The CDR3 nucleotides are TGTGCCAGCAGTTTATACTCGAACACCGGGGAGCTGTTTTTT.

This chain connects TRBV5-4 to TRBJ1-1; D is ambiguous. The CDR3 loop spans 16 amino acids. Trimming removed 2 bases at V and 0 bases at J, with 14 bases between. In germline, CDR1 is SGHNT, CDR2 YYREEE (reference sequence). As DNA, the CDR3 is TGTGCCAGCAGCTTCTCGGCTCAACAGATGAACACTGAAGCTTTCTTT. Protein sequence: CASSFSAQQMNTEAFF.

A single count supports this clone. The chain combines TRBV9 with TRBJ2-2; D not certain. Trimming took 4 bases from V and 4 from J, leaving 17 bases between them. The CDR3 covers 16 residues. Germline assignment: CDR1 SGDLS and CDR2 YYNGEE. As DNA, the CDR3 is TGTGCCAGCAGCAGGCAGTGGGCTGCGAGCACCGGGGAGCTGTTTTTT. The encoded protein is CASSRQWAASTGELFF.

This chain connects TRBV28 to TRBJ2-7, with D possibly being TRBD1 (7 bases). The CDR3 runs to 14 residues. The V gene lost 4 bases and the J gene lost 4 bases, with 14 bases spanning the gap. CDR1 is MDHEN and CDR2 is SYDVKM in the germline V gene. CDR3 sequence (DNA): TGTGCCAGCAGTTCAGCACAGGGGAGGTACGAGCAGTACTTC. Translated: CASSSAQGRYEQYF.

The chain links TRBV6-6 to TRBJ1-1, with TRBD1 matching over 10 bases. CDR3 length: 14 residues. The germline V gene encodes CDR1 MNHNY and CDR2 SVGAGI (reference sequence). V shed 6 bases and J 5 bases; nucleotides not matched to a gene: 6. The CDR3 DNA reads as TGTGCCAGCAGCCTCGGACAGGGGGTAACTGAAGCTTTCTTT. It encodes CASSLGQGVTEAFF.

The CDR3 bases are TGTGCCAGCAGTTTGGTGGGGGAGGGGATTCGGGAAAAACTGTTTTTT. Residues: CASSLVGEGIREKLFF. The V call is TRBV28, the J call TRBJ1-4; D perhaps matches TRBD1 (5 bases). The CDR3 runs 16 residues. Germline CDR1 reads MDHEN; CDR2 reads SYDVKM. Between the trimmed V and J ends, which lost 3 bases and 8 bases, there was a span of 19 bases.

A few counts support this clone. The chain has TRBV19 and TRBJ1-2, with 9 nucleotides matching TRBD1. The CDR3 has 16 amino acids. CDR1 is LNHDA, CDR2 SQIVND, per germline (reference sequence). The trim removed 4 bases at V and 3 bases at J, leaving 9 bases unmatched. CDR3 bases: TGTGCCAGTAGTAGGGGACAGGGTGTTACGGACTATGGCTACACCTTC. Translated, it gives CASSRGQGVTDYGYTF.